The entry that follows covers one TCR beta chain sequence. In the original analysis: Cell counts per sample came from amplifying reference gene primers. The assay was immunoSEQ multiplex PCR, and TCRdb's table has in-frame clones only and misses some. The V and J calls and clone size come from that table; D and trimming were worked out from the DNA. Counted here are about 260,000 clones, 88% occurring once; the ten biggest clones make up around 0.67%. These data are taken from a study of blood T cell repertoires in COVID-19. Study at large: PBMCs, B-cell-depleted T cells, or T cells were the source of the cDNA or gDNA that made up the material.

Trimming at V came to 3 bases and at J to 3 bases, leaving 7 bases not matched to a gene. The CDR3 has 14 amino acids. Germline V gene data show CDR1 as DFQATT and CDR2 as SNEGSKA (reference sequence). Material: peripheral blood. The chain couples TRBV20-1 to TRBJ2-7, with 8 bases aligning to TRBD2. The clonotype comes from a human donor in a cohort sampled during active COVID-19. This CDR3 is CSASKSSGRYEQYF. CDR3 coding DNA: TGCAGTGCTAGTAAGTCTAGCGGGCGCTACGAGCAGTACTTC.